The 5 T cell receptor beta chains below were found in one sample sequenced in a study of patients and donors after allogeneic stem cell transplantation. TCRdb used MiXCR to reprocess the RT-PCR reads, holding one entry per CDR3 protein. The data contain 900,000 to 1,000,000 distinct CDR3 sequences, roughly 17% of them singletons. The sample taken for sequencing was blood, either unsorted or a sorted T cell fraction (not recorded which). These receptors came from a human donor who was either an allogeneic HSCT recipient or a stem cell or donor lymphocyte infusion donor (not recorded which). It is not recorded whose cells these are; they may come from a transplant donor.

V is TRBV5-1 and J is TRBJ2-5, with a possible D match to TRBD2 (6 bases). Trimming removed 2 bases from V and 0 bases from J, with 11 bases in between. The germline V gene encodes CDR1 SGHRS and CDR2 YFSETQ. CDR3 length: 15 amino acids. The CDR3 sequence is CASSFARDYQETQYF. Written as DNA, the CDR3 is TGCGCCAGCAGCTTCGCCCGGGACTACCAAGAGACCCAGTACTTC.

This clonotype was seen repeatedly, ten times or more. The chain carries TRBV10-3 and TRBJ2-5, with 8 bases matching TRBD2. J was trimmed by 2 bases and V by 1 base; bases with no gene match: 9. Germline V CDR1 and CDR2: ENHRY, SYGVKD. This CDR3 contains 17 residues. The CDR3 sequence: CAISEWSGSSGQETQYF. The CDR3 nucleotides read TGTGCCATCAGTGAGTGGAGCGGGAGCAGTGGGCAAGAGACCCAGTACTTC.

This chain uses TRBV20-1 with TRBJ1-1; 10 positions agree with TRBD1. Trimming cost V 0 bases and J 4 bases; bases outside gene matches: 8. CDR3 length equals 16 residues. Germline loops: CDR1 DFQATT, CDR2 SNEGSKA (reference sequence). The CDR3 DNA reads TGCAGTGCTAGAGATGGTGGGACAGGGGATGGCACTGAAGCTTTCTTT. This gives the protein CSARDGGTGDGTEAFF.

A few counts support this clonotype. The genes are TRBV7-6 and TRBJ2-1; the D call may be TRBD1 or TRBD2 (6 bases each). Looked up from germline, CDR1 is SGHVS and CDR2 is FNYEAQ. V lost 4 bases to trimming and J lost 8 bases, with 24 bases between them. The CDR3 extends over 17 amino acids. The CDR3 spells CASSSLWEDSHGDEQFF. Here the CDR3 DNA reads TGTGCCAGCAGCTCTTTATGGGAGGACAGCCACGGGGATGAGCAGTTCTTC.

V is TRBV12-3 or TRBV12-4 and J is TRBJ1-5, with D uncertain. This CDR3 is 15 amino acids long. Between the trimmed V and J ends, which lost 4 bases and 0 bases, there was a span of 10 bases. CDR3 amino acids: CASSSGGYSNQPQHF. CDR3 coding DNA: TGTGCCAGCAGTTCGGGCGGATATAGCAATCAGCCCCAGCATTTT.